What follows is one TCR beta chain and its context. Its antigen remains unknown. This sample is part of a study of shared clonotypes between healthy human individuals. Study-wide background: Every donor yielded three CD4 naive, three CD4 memory, two CD8 naive and one CD8 memory plate.

The repertoire was sequenced with immunoSEQ multiplex PCR; TCRdb's copy has only in-frame clones and lacks some. The sample consists of 2,500,000 or so clones, 85% to 95% of them appearing once. Study-level points and caveats: Incompleteness in sorted-subset sequencing, despite large depth, was shown by rarefaction.

V lost 4 bases, J lost 2 bases, and 17 bases lay in between. Germline V gene sequence: CDR1 SQVTM, CDR2 ANQGSEA. This CDR3 region has 15 residues. The clonotype originates from a man aged 18 to 29 in good health. The gene calls are TRBV29-1 and TRBJ2-5; D possibly matches TRBD1 or TRBD2 (5 bases each). Source material: naive CD4+ T cells sorted from blood. Subset specified: CD45RA+ positively selected. This CDR3 reads CSVVLGQGDQETQYF. The CDR3 DNA reads TGCAGCGTTGTTTTAGGGCAGGGAGATCAAGAGACCCAGTACTTC. The full variable domain, with the rest looked up from reference TRBV29-1 and TRBJ2-5, is SAVISQKPSRDICQRGTSLTIQCQVDSQVTMMFWYRQQPGQSLTLIATANQGSEATYESGFVIDKFPISRPNLTFSTLTVSNMSPEDSSIYLCSVVLGQGDQETQYFGPGTRLLVL.